This T cell receptor beta chain was found in a study of identical twins. Template switching added a universal primer site, and cDNA bore unique molecular identifiers. TCRdb analysed the 5' RACE reads with MiXCR anew, one entry per CDR3 protein. This sample has some 270,000 distinct CDR3 sequences; roughly 8.7% occur once, and the top ten carry around 3%. This clonotype was observed a few times. This CDR3 has 15 residues. The germline V gene encodes CDR1 DFQATT and CDR2 SNEGSKA (reference sequence). With 5 bases removed from V and 1 base from J, the gap between germline ends came to 17 bases. This sample was also put to use in a study of yellow fever vaccine responses in identical twins.

The source is a woman younger than 35 in good health. This chain joins TRBV20-1 and TRBJ2-5; D may be TRBD1 or TRBD2 (5 bases each). The sequenced sample consisted of CD8+ T cells sorted from blood. Here the CDR3 DNA reads TGCAGTGCTCTCTGGGACCTTCTGGGCCAAGAGACCCAGTACTTC. Amino acids: CSALWDLLGQETQYF.